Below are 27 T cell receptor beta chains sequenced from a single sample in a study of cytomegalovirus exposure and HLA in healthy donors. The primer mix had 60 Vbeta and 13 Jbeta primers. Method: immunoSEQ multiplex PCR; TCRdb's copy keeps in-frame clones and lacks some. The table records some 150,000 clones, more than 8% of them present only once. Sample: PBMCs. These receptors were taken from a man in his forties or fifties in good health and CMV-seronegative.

CDR3 DNA: TGTGCCAGCAGCTTAGCGGGGGCTTACGAGCAGTACTTC. Translated: CASSLAGAYEQYF. J is TRBJ2-7 and V is TRBV7-2; perhaps TRBD1 as D (6 bases). The length of the CDR3 is 13 residues. The germline V gene has CDR1 SGHTA and CDR2 FQGNSA. Trimming took off 0 bases at V and 4 bases at J, with 7 bases between the two ends. The full variable domain, its missing parts supplied by reference TRBV7-2 and TRBJ2-7, is GAGVSQSPSNKVTEKGKDVELRCDPISGHTALYWYRQSLGQGLEFLIYFQGNSAPDKSGLPSDRFSAERTGGSVSTLTIQRTQQEDSAVYLCASSLAGAYEQYFGPGTRLTVT.

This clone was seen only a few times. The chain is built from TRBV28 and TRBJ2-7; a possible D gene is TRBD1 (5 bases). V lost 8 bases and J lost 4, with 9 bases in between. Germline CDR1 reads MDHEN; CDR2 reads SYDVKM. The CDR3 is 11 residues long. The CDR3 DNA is TGTGCCAGCTTCCAGGGTTACGAGCAGTACTTC. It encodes CASFQGYEQYF.

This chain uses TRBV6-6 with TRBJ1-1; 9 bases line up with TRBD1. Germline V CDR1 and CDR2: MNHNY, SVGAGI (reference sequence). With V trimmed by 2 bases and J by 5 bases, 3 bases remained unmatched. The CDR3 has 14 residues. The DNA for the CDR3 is TGTGCCAGCAGTTACCGGGACAGGGATACTGAAGCTTTCTTT. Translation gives CASSYRDRDTEAFF.

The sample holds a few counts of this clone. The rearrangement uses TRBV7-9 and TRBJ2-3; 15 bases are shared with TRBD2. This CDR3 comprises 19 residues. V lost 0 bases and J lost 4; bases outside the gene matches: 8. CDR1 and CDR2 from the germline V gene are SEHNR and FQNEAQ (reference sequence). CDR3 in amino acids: CASSLAGLAGGPGADTQYF. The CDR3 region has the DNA TGTGCCAGCAGCTTAGCCGGACTAGCGGGAGGGCCGGGTGCAGATACGCAGTATTTT.

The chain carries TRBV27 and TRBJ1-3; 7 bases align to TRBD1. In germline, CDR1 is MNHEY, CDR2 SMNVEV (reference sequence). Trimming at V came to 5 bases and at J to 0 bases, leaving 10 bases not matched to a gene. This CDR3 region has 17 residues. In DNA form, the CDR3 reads TGTGCCAGCAGTCCAGCTGGGACAGTCCACTCTGGAAACACCATATATTTT. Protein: CASSPAGTVHSGNTIYF.

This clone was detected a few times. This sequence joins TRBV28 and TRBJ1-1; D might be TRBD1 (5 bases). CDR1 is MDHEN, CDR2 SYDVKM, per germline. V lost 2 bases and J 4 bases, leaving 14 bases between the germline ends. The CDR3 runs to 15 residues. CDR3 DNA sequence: TGTGCCAGCAGTTTAAGTCGGATTGGGGCCACTGAAGCTTTCTTT. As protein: CASSLSRIGATEAFF.

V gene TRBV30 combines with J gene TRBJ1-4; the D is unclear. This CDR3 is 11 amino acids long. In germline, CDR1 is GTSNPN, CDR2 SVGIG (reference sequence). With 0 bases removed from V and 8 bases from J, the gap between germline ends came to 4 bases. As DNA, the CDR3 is TGTGCCTGGAGTGTGAGGGAAAAACTGTTTTTT. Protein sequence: CAWSVREKLFF.

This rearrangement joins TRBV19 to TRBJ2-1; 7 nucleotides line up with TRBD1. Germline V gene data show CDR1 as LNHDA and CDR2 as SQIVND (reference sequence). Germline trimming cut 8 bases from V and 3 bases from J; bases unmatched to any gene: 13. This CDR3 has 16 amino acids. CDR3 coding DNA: TGTGCCAGTGACAGGGACACTGGTGGAATCTACAATGAGCAGTTCTTC. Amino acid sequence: CASDRDTGGIYNEQFF.

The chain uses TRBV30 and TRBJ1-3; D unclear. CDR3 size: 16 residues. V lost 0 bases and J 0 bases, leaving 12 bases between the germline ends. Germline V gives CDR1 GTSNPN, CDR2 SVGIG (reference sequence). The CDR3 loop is CAWSVAGSSSGNTIYF. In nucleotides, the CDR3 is TGTGCCTGGAGTGTAGCAGGATCGAGCTCTGGAAACACCATATATTTT.

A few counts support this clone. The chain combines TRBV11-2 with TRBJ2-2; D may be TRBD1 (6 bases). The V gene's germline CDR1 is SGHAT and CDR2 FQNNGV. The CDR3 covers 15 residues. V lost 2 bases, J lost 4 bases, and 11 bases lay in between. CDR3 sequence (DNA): TGTGCCAGCAGCTTATCACCCAGGGGCACCGGGGAGCTGTTTTTT. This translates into CASSLSPRGTGELFF.

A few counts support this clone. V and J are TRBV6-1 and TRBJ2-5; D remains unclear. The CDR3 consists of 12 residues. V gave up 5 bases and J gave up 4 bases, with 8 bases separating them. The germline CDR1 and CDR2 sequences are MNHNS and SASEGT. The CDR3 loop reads CASSLRSETQYF. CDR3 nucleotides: TGTGCCAGCAGTTTACGGTCAGAGACCCAGTACTTC.

The CDR3: CASSTLGRIEDTQYF. CDR3 in DNA: TGCGCCAGCAGCACCCTGGGGAGGATCGAAGATACGCAGTATTTT. The chain uses TRBV5-1 and TRBJ2-3; D is possibly TRBD2 (6 bases). This CDR3 comprises 15 residues. Trimming stripped 4 bases from V and 5 bases from J, with 17 bases between. Germline V gene sequence: CDR1 SGHRS, CDR2 YFSETQ.

The CDR3 coding sequence is TGTGCCACCAGCAGGAGGGAAGGTGAGCAGTTCTTC. Encoded protein: CATSRREGEQFF. The chain joins TRBV15 to TRBJ2-1, with a possible D match to TRBD2 (5 bases). V was pared by 3 bases and J by 9 bases, with 9 bases between. This CDR3 region has 12 residues. The V gene's germline CDR1 is LNHNV and CDR2 YYDKDF (reference sequence).

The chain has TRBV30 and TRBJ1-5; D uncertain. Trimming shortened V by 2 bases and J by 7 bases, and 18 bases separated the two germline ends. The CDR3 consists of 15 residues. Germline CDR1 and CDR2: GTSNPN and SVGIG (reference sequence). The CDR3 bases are TGTGCCTGGAGTTTGACGGGGTTTCTCGGGCAGCCCCAGCATTTT. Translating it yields CAWSLTGFLGQPQHF.

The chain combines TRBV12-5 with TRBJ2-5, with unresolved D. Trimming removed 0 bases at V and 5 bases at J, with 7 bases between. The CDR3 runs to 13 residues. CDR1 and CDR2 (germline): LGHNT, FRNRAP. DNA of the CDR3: TGTGCTAGTGGTTTGGTCTCAGTGGAGACCCAGTACTTC. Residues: CASGLVSVETQYF.

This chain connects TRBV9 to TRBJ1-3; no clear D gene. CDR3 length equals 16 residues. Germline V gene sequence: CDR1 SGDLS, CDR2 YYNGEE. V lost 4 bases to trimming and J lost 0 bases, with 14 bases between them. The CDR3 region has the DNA TGTGCCAGCAGCCCTCTGATGAGATCCTCTGGAAACACCATATATTTT. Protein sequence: CASSPLMRSSGNTIYF.

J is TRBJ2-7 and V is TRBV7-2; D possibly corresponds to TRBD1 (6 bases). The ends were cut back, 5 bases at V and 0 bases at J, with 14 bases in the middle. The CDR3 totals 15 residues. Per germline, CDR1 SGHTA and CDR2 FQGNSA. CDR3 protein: CASSTSGTYSYEQYF. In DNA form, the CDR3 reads TGTGCCAGCAGCACCTCCGGGACATACTCCTACGAGCAGTACTTC.

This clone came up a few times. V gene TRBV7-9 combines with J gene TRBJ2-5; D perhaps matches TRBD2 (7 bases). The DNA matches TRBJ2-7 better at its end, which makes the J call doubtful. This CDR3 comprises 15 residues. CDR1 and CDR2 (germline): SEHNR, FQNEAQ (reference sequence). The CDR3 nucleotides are TGTGCCAGCAGCTTAGGACTAGGGGGGGGCGACGAGCAGTACTTC. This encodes CASSLGLGGGDEQYF.

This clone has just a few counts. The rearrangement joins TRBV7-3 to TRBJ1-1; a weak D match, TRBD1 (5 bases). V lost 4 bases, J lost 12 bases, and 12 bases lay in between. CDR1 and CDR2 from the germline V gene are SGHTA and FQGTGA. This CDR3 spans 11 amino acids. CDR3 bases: TGTGCCAGCAGCTCGGGACTCTCGACTTTCTTT. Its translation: CASSSGLSTFF.

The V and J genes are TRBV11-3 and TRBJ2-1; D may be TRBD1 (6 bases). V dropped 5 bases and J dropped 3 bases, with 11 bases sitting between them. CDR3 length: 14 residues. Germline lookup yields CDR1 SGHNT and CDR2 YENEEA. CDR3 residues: CASSPDSYYNEQFF. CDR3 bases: TGTGCCAGCAGCCCGGACAGCTACTACAATGAGCAGTTCTTC.

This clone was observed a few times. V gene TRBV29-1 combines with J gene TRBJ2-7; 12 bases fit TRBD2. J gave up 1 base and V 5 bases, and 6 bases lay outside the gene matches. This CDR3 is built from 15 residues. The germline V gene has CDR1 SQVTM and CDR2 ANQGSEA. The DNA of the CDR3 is TGCAGCGTTTCTACCGGGACTAGCGGGTCCTACGAGCAGTACTTC. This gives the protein CSVSTGTSGSYEQYF.

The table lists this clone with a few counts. The CDR3 is CASSLAGRGEQYF. The DNA of the CDR3 is TGTGCCAGTAGTCTGGCAGGTCGGGGGGAGCAGTACTTC. V usage is TRBV19 and J usage is TRBJ2-7; a possible D gene is TRBD2 (6 bases). With 5 bases removed from V and 7 bases from J, the gap between germline ends came to 15 bases. Germline V CDR1 and CDR2: LNHDA, SQIVND (reference sequence). The CDR3 consists of 13 residues.

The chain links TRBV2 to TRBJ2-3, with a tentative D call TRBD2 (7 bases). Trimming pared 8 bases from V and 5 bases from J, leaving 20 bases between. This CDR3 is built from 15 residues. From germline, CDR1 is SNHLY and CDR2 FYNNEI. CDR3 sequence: CASLDTGWGGDTQYF. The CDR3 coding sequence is TGTGCCAGCCTAGACACAGGGTGGGGGGGAGATACGCAGTATTTT.

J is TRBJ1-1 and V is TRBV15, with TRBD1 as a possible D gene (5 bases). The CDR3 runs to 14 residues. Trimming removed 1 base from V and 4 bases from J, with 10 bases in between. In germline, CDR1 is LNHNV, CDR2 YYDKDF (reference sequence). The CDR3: CATSRGTFRTEAFF. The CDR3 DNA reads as TGTGCCACCAGCAGAGGGACATTCCGCACTGAAGCTTTCTTT.

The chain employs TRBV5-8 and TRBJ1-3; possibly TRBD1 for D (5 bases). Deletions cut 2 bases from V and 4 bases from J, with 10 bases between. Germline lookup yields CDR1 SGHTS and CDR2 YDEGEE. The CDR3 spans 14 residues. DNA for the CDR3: TGTGCCAGCAGCTTTGCGGGGGACGGAAACACCATATATTTT. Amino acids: CASSFAGDGNTIYF.

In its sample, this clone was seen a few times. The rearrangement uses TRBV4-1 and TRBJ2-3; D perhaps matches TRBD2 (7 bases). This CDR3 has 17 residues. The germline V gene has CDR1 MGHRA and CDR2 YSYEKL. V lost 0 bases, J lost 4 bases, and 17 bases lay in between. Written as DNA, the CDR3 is TGCGCCAGCAGCCAAGATCCCTTCGGGGGGCCCGCAGATACGCAGTATTTT. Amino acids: CASSQDPFGGPADTQYF.

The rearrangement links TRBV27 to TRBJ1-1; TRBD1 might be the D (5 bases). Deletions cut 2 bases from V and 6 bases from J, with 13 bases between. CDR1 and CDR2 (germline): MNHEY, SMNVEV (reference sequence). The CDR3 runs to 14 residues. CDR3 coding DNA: TGTGCCAGCAGTTTACCCGGGGGGAGCGCTGAAGCTTTCTTT. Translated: CASSLPGGSAEAFF.